Listed below are T cell receptor beta chains from one sample, sequenced in a study of blood T cell repertoires in COVID-19. Only in-frame clones appear in the TCRdb table, and some are missing; sequencing was by immunoSEQ multiplex PCR. Among approximately 190,000 clones listed, 88% were seen once. The specimen was peripheral blood. The receptors stem from a man between 40 and 49 years old with active or convalescent COVID-19. Both conserved end residues are part of each CDR3. A D gene is named only where the DNA matches it firmly. Expanded clones are given a class, and other clones once, few, many or no size at all.

>NA|TRBJ1-2|NA|TRBV14
TGTGCCAGCAGCCACGAGCCCTCTAACTATGGCTACACCTTC
CASSHEPSNYGYTF
>once|TRBJ2-2|NA|TRBV6-5
TGTGCCAGCAGGAGGGGGTCCAAGAACACCGGGGAGCTGTTTTTT
CASRRGSKNTGELFF
>NA|TRBJ1-6|TRBD1|TRBV7-2
TGTGCCAGCAGCAACCCCCGACAGGGGGGTTCACCCCTCCACTTT
CASSNPRQGGSPLHF
>NA|TRBJ2-2|TRBD2|TRBV4-2
TGTGCCAGCAGCCAAGTAACCAGCGGGGGGACGAGCACCGGGGAGCTGTTTTTT
CASSQVTSGGTSTGELFF
>NA|TRBJ1-3|NA|TRBV6-5
TGTGCCACAGACAGGTCTGGAAACACCATATATTTT
CATDRSGNTIYF
>few|TRBJ1-4|NA|TRBV7-9
TGTGCCAGCAGCTGGGCAGGCGATGAAAAACTGTTTTTT
CASSWAGDEKLFF
>NA|TRBJ2-1|NA|TRBV5-1
TGCGCCAGCAGCTCTCTTCAGGATTCCTACAATGAGCAGTTCTTC
CASSSLQDSYNEQFF
>once|TRBJ2-3|TRBD2|TRBV14
TGTGCCAGCAGCCCTAATAGCGGGGGCTTTGCAGATACGCAGTATTTT
CASSPNSGGFADTQYF
>NA|TRBJ1-1|NA|TRBV9
TGTGCCAGCAGCGTAGCTGCGGGAATCTCGGTCGGGAACACTGAAGCTTTCTTT
CASSVAAGISVGNTEAFF
>NA|TRBJ1-2|TRBD1|TRBV11-3
TGTGCCAGCAGCTTGACAGGGGGCTATGGCTACACCTTC
CASSLTGGYGYTF
>NA|TRBJ2-5|TRBD2|TRBV5-4
TGTGCCAGCAGCTTAAGGTCTAGCGGGTTTCAGACCCAGTACTTC
CASSLRSSGFQTQYF
>NA|TRBJ2-7|NA|TRBV24-1
TGTGCCACCCGAGAGGGCTCGTACGAGCAGTACTTC
CATREGSYEQYF
>NA|TRBJ2-3|NA|TRBV15
TGTGCCACCAGCCTGTTCGTTCTCAGCACAGATACGCAGTATTTT
CATSLFVLSTDTQYF
>NA|TRBJ1-3|NA|TRBV7-9
TGTGCCAGCGAGACGGGAGACTCTGGAAACACCATATATTTT
CASETGDSGNTIYF
>NA|TRBJ1-3|NA|TRBV27
TGTGCCAGCAGTACCCGACAGGCCCTCTCTGGAAACACCATATATTTT
CASSTRQALSGNTIYF
>NA|TRBJ1-3|NA|TRBV11-2
TGTGCCAGCAGCTTAGAAAAGTGGCCTGGAAACACCATATATTTT
CASSLEKWPGNTIYF
>NA|TRBJ2-7|TRBD1|TRBV3-1/TRBV3-2
TGTGCCAGCAGCCCTCGGGACAGGGGGCCCCCACGACCCTACGAGCAGTACTTC
CASSPRDRGPPRPYEQYF
>NA|TRBJ1-3|NA|TRBV4-2
TGTGCCAGCAGCCAACCAGGGGGAAACACCATATATTTT
CASSQPGGNTIYF
>NA|TRBJ1-3|TRBD1|TRBV3-1/TRBV3-2
TGTGCCAGCAGCCAAGTTCGACAGGGGAGCTCTGGAAACACCATATATTTT
CASSQVRQGSSGNTIYF
>NA|TRBJ2-6|NA|TRBV19
TGTGCCAGTAGTATGGGACCGACTAGCTCTGGGGCCAACGTCCTGACTTTC
CASSMGPTSSGANVLTF
>NA|TRBJ1-2|NA|TRBV10-3
TGTGCCACGGATGGGGAGGGGGACGATGTGATAGGCTACACCTTC
CATDGEGDDVIGYTF
>few|TRBJ2-1|NA|TRBV5-1
TGCGCCAGCAGCATCCAGGGGAACACCTACAATGAGCAGTTCTTC
CASSIQGNTYNEQFF
>NA|TRBJ2-1|TRBD1|TRBV9
TGTGCCAGCAGCGTCGTGACAGGGGCTACCCGGGAGCAGTTCTTC
CASSVVTGATREQFF
>once|TRBJ2-1|NA|TRBV6-1
TGTGCCAGCAGTGACGGGTTGACCCATGAGCAGTTCTTC
CASSDGLTHEQFF
>NA|TRBJ2-6|TRBD1|TRBV18
TGTGCCAGCTCACCGCAGGGGGCTATTGGGGCCAACGTCCTGACTTTC
CASSPQGAIGANVLTF
>NA|TRBJ2-6|TRBD1|TRBV28
TGTGCCAGCTATCCCGGGACAGGGGGCTCTGGGGCCAACGTCCTGACTTTC
CASYPGTGGSGANVLTF
>few|TRBJ2-2|NA|TRBV2
TGTGCCAGCGGAGACGGGGAGCTGTTTTTT
CASGDGELFF
>NA|TRBJ2-3|TRBD2|TRBV5-1
TGCGCCAGCAGCTTGACTAGCGGGGCAGATACGCAGTATTTT
CASSLTSGADTQYF
>NA|TRBJ2-2|NA|TRBV18
TGTGCCAGCTCACCTTATACCGGGACCGGGGAGCTGTTTTTT
CASSPYTGTGELFF
>NA|TRBJ1-1|NA|TRBV19
TGTGCCAGTAGTATAGCCAACAACAGGGCTAATGAAGCTTTCTTT
CASSIANNRANEAFF
>NA|TRBJ2-4|TRBD1|TRBV18
TGTGCCAGCTCACCTGACAGGGTGAACATTCAGTACTTC
CASSPDRVNIQYF
>NA|TRBJ2-3|TRBD1|TRBV24-1
TGTGCCACCAGTGTACAGGGGGCAGATACGCAGTATTTT
CATSVQGADTQYF
>NA|TRBJ2-3|TRBD2|TRBV2
TGTGCCAGCATGTCTAGCGGGAGTTCAGATACGCAGTATTTT
CASMSSGSSDTQYF
>NA|TRBJ2-7|NA|TRBV12-3/TRBV12-4
TGTGCCAGCAGTTCGGGTCCCTACGAGCAGTACTTC
CASSSGPYEQYF
>once|TRBJ2-1|NA|TRBV6-2/TRBV6-3
TGTGCCAGCAGTTACCCCGGGAATGAGCAGTTCTTC
CASSYPGNEQFF
>NA|TRBJ1-5|TRBD1|TRBV6-5
TGTGCCAGCATCCTCCGGGACAGGGGGGGTCAGCCCCAGCATTTT
CASILRDRGGQPQHF
>NA|TRBJ2-7|TRBD2|TRBV5-6
TGTGCCAGCAGAGGGCGGGGGAGGGCCTACGAGCAGTACTTC
CASRGRGRAYEQYF
>NA|TRBJ1-1|NA|TRBV29-1
TGCAGCGTTAGGATTCAGGGCGGAAACACTGAAGCTTTCTTT
CSVRIQGGNTEAFF
>NA|TRBJ1-1|TRBD1|TRBV9
TGTGCCAGCAGCGTTGGACAGGGTTGGACTGAAGCTTTCTTT
CASSVGQGWTEAFF
>few|TRBJ1-5|NA|TRBV19
TGTGCCAGTAGTATTCCGACAGGACAACCTCAGCCCCAGCATTTT
CASSIPTGQPQPQHF
>NA|TRBJ2-5|TRBD1|TRBV7-8
TGTGCCAGCAGCGCCCGGGCAGGGGGATGGGAGACCCAGTACTTC
CASSARAGGWETQYF
>NA|TRBJ2-3|NA|TRBV19
TGTGCCAGTAAAACAGCCTCAAATACGCAGTATTTT
CASKTASNTQYF
>NA|TRBJ2-2|NA|TRBV30
TGTGCCTGGAGAAATTCGGTGCTACAGATCAACACCGGGGAGCTGTTTTTT
CAWRNSVLQINTGELFF
>NA|TRBJ1-2|NA|TRBV10-3
TGTGCCATCAGTGAGCTGACAGAAACTGGCTACACCTTC
CAISELTETGYTF